This TCR beta chain is drawn from a study of blood T cell repertoires in COVID-19. Repertoires were generated with immunoSEQ multiplex PCR, while TCRdb's copy carries only in-frame clones and drops some. The table lists under 200,000 clones, 83% of them singletons. Trimming took 4 bases from V and 6 from J; bases not matched to a gene: 6. Germline lookup yields CDR1 MNHEY and CDR2 SVGEGT. The CDR3 loop spans 15 amino acids. The sequenced sample consisted of peripheral blood. The TCR comes from a woman of 80 years or more with acute or convalescent COVID-19. V gene TRBV6-2 or TRBV6-3 combines with J gene TRBJ2-3; 11 bases fit TRBD2. CDR3 protein: CASSSLAGEDDTQYF. CDR3 nucleotides: TGTGCCAGCAGTTCACTAGCGGGAGAGGACGATACGCAGTATTTT.